The clone carrying this T cell receptor beta chain came up a few times. This sample was taken from a study of blood T cell repertoires in COVID-19. Study-wide background: Donors in the United States, Italy and Spain gave samples during acute or convalescent COVID-19. T cells, B-cell-depleted T cells, or PBMCs provided the cDNA or gDNA that served as material.

In the authors' methods: Estimation of nucleated cell counts relied on the amplification of reference gene primers. The protocol was immunoSEQ multiplex PCR, while the TCRdb copy is restricted to in-frame clones and leaves out a portion. That table is the source of V, J and clone size, and D and trimming were worked out from the DNA. Seen here are 210,000 or so clones, 70% to 90% observed once, and the top ten hold roughly 5.3%. Germline CDR1 reads DFQATT; CDR2 reads SNEGSKA (reference sequence). The V segment lost 5 bases and the J segment 3 bases; nucleotides outside the gene matches: 1. This CDR3 comprises 11 residues.

The sample comprised peripheral blood. V and J are TRBV20-1 and TRBJ2-7; 7 nucleotides agree with TRBD1. This TCR derives from a woman in her 70s with active or convalescent COVID-19. The CDR3 spells CSAWDSYEQYF. The DNA of the CDR3 is TGCAGTGCTTGGGACAGCTACGAGCAGTACTTC.